This entry features one TCR beta chain sequence. Its antigen is not known. These data belong to a study of cytomegalovirus exposure and HLA in healthy donors. Study-level findings and limits: Being productive about 87% or about 30% of the time was typical of most TCR beta V segments in an earlier analysis. Beyond CMV serostatus, there was no information to go on about immune exposure.

It was with 60 Vbeta and 13 Jbeta primers that the PCR ran. Repertoires were generated with immunoSEQ multiplex PCR, while TCRdb's copy carries only in-frame clones and drops some. The sample carries hundreds of thousands of clones, around 89% recorded once. The specimen sequenced was PBMCs. The TCR comes from a woman under 30 in good health and CMV-seronegative.

DNA for the CDR3: TGTGCCAGCAGCTCCCCGCGGGGGGGAAACACTGAAGCTTTCTTT. Protein product: CASSSPRGGNTEAFF. The V gene is TRBV13, the J gene TRBJ1-1, with D tentatively TRBD1 (5 bases). V dropped 4 bases and J dropped 2 bases, with 14 bases sitting between them. The CDR3 consists of 15 residues. CDR1 and CDR2 from the germline V gene are PRHDT and FYEKMQ (reference sequence).